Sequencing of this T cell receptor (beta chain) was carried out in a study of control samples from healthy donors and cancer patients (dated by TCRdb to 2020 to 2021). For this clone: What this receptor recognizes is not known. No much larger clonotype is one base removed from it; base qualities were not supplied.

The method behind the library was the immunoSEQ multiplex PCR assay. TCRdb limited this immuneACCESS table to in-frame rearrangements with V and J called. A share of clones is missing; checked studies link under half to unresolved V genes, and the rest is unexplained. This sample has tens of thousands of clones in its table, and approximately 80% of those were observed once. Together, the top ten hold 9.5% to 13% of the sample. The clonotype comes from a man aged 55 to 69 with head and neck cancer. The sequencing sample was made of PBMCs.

Here is the DNA: TGTGCCACCTCATTTAGCGGGAACACCGGGGAGCTGTTTTTT. Its product reads: CATSFSGNTGELFF. The rearrangement combines TRBV19 with TRBJ2-2; possibly the D gene is TRBD2, per 6 matching bases. Looking up the germline V gene (reference sequence) yields CDR1 LNHDA and CDR2 SQIVND. The V and J ends are trimmed by 10 bases and 1 base, leaving 13 bases between them. There are 14 amino acids in the CDR3, from cysteine to phenylalanine inclusive. CDR3 DNA is the only sequence kept; it has 42 bases, read in frame from the first base. With the rest looked up from the reference TRBV19 and TRBJ2-2 genes rather than sequenced, the full variable domain is DGGITQSPKYLFRKEGQNVTLSCEQNLNHDAMYWYRQDPGQGLRLIYYSQIVNDFQKGDIAEGYSVSREKKESFPLTVTSAQKNPTAFYLCATSFSGNTGELFFGEGSRLTVL.